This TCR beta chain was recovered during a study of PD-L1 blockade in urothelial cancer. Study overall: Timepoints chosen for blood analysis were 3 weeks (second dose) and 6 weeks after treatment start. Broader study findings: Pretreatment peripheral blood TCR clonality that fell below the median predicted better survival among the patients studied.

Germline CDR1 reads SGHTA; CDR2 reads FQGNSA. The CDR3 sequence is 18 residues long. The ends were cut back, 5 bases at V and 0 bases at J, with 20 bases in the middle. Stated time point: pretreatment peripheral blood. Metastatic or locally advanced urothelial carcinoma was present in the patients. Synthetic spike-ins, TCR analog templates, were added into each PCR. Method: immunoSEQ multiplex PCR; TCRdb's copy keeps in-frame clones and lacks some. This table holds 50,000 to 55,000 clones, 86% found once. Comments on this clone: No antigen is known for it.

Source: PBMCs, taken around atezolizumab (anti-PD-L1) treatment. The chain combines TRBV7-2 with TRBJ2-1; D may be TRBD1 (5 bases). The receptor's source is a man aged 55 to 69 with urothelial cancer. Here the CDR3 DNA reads TGTGCCAGCAGCCCCCGCGTGGGGCGCCTAAGCTCCTACAATGAGCAGTTCTTC. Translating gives CASSPRVGRLSSYNEQFF.